What follows are 20 T cell receptor beta chains derived from one specimen sequenced in a study of shared clonotypes between healthy human individuals. Cells designated naive CD8 were CD45RO-negative and were positively selected for CCR7, with terminally differentiated effector memory CD45RA+ cells excluded. Using immunoSEQ multiplex PCR, the repertoire was profiled, and TCRdb retains in-frame clones only, with some absent. The table shows about 1.9 million clones, with around 93% occurring only once. The sample comprised naive CD8+ T cells from PBMCs. The source is a man between 18 and 29 years old in good health. Some clones in this sample may be carry-over from other donors' samples.

The V call is TRBV6-5, the J call TRBJ2-7; D unresolved. The germline V gene encodes CDR1 MNHEY and CDR2 SVGAGI. The CDR3 covers 13 residues. V was trimmed by 1 base and J by 7 bases, leaving 11 bases between them. The CDR3 loop reads CASSYLSIGEQYF. CDR3 nucleotides: TGTGCCAGCAGTTACTTGTCTATCGGGGAGCAGTACTTC.

J is TRBJ2-1 and V is TRBV4-2; possibly TRBD2 for D (6 bases). Germline V gives CDR1 LGHNA, CDR2 YNFKEQ. This CDR3 contains 16 residues. V lost 1 base and J 4 bases, leaving 14 bases between the germline ends. Here the CDR3 reads CASSQVMSAGYNEQFF. The CDR3 DNA reads TGTGCCAGCAGCCAAGTTATGAGCGCGGGATACAATGAGCAGTTCTTC.

About this clone: The sample holds other DNA sequences that translate to the same CDR3. The rearrangement uses TRBV7-3 and TRBJ2-1; D might be TRBD1 or TRBD2, each matching 6 bases. V lost 5 bases and J lost 6, with 17 bases in between. Per germline, CDR1 SGHTA and CDR2 FQGTGA. The CDR3 loop spans 15 amino acids. The CDR3 region has the DNA TGTGCCAGCAGCACCCGCGGCGGAGGGGGCAATGAGCAGTTCTTC. This encodes CASSTRGGGGNEQFF. Drawing the rest from reference TRBV7-3 and TRBJ2-1, the complete variable domain is GAGVSQTPSNKVTEKGKYVELRCDPISGHTALYWYRQSLGQGPEFLIYFQGTGAADDSGLPNDRFFAVRPEGSVSTLKIQRTERGDSAVYLCASSTRGGGGNEQFFGPGTRLTVL.

J is TRBJ2-7 and V is TRBV5-1; 7 nucleotides match TRBD2. The trim removed 0 bases at V and 6 bases at J, leaving 9 bases unmatched. The germline gives CDR1 SGHRS, CDR2 YFSETQ. The CDR3 totals 15 residues. CDR3 protein: CASSLVSGGRPEQYF. Here the CDR3 DNA reads TGCGCCAGCAGCTTGGTTTCGGGAGGTCGGCCCGAGCAGTACTTC.

The chain couples TRBV4-3 to TRBJ1-4, with 8 bases aligning to TRBD1. V shed 4 bases, J shed 4 bases, and the junction held 5 bases outside the gene matches. The CDR3 is 15 amino acids. Germline CDR1 and CDR2: LGHNA and YSLEER. In nucleotides, the CDR3 is TGCGCCAGCAGCCCCGGGACAGGTTATAATGAAAAACTGTTTTTT. Translation gives CASSPGTGYNEKLFF.

CDR3 nucleotides: TGTGCCAGCAGTGCAGTAACAGGGGGAGAGACCCAGTACTTC. Amino acid sequence: CASSAVTGGETQYF. The chain combines TRBV27 with TRBJ2-5; TRBD1 aligns across 8 bases. The V segment lost 5 bases and the J segment 4 bases; nucleotides outside the gene matches: 6. The germline V gene encodes CDR1 MNHEY and CDR2 SMNVEV (reference sequence). The CDR3 is 14 residues long.

As concerns this clone: The same CDR3 arises from other DNA sequences in this sample as well. The chain carries TRBV5-1 and TRBJ2-7; 8 bases are shared with TRBD1. CDR1 SGHRS and CDR2 YFSETQ come from the germline V gene. CDR3 length: 15 amino acids. Trimming cost V 0 bases and J 2 bases; bases outside gene matches: 4. The CDR3 region has the DNA TGCGCCAGCAGCTTGGAAACAGGGGGTACCTACGAGCAGTACTTC. Protein: CASSLETGGTYEQYF.

V usage is TRBV27 and J usage is TRBJ2-2, with 8 nucleotides matching TRBD2. Losses at the gene ends were 4 bases for V and 3 bases for J; bases not matched to a gene: 13. The germline V gene encodes CDR1 MNHEY and CDR2 SMNVEV (reference sequence). This CDR3 contains 18 residues. The CDR3: CASSSPALREGDTGELFF. The CDR3 DNA reads as TGTGCCAGCAGTTCCCCCGCTCTCCGGGAGGGCGACACCGGGGAGCTGTTTTTT.

This clone has only one observation. The rearrangement links TRBV5-6 to TRBJ1-1; 7 bases fit TRBD1. Germline trimming cut 3 bases from V and 1 base from J; bases unmatched to any gene: 6. The CDR3 spans 15 residues. Germline-derived CDR1 and CDR2 are SGHDT and YYEEEE. Here the CDR3 DNA reads TGTGCCAGCAGCTATAGAAGGGGGCGGAACACTGAAGCTTTCTTT. Protein product: CASSYRRGRNTEAFF.

This clone has more than one count but fewer than ten. This sample also contains other DNA sequences that code for the same CDR3. The rearrangement links TRBV28 to TRBJ1-1, with unresolved D. Trimming removed 3 bases from V and 1 base from J, with 3 bases in between. The CDR3 contains 12 residues. Germline V gene sequence: CDR1 MDHEN, CDR2 SYDVKM. The CDR3 DNA is TGTGCCAGCAGTTTGGGGAACACTGAAGCTTTCTTT. It yields the protein CASSLGNTEAFF.

The rearrangement uses TRBV4-1 and TRBJ2-1; 7 bases are a match to TRBD2. Germline V lookup: CDR1 MGHRA, CDR2 YSYEKL. J gave up 4 bases and V 4 bases, and 7 bases lay outside the gene matches. This CDR3 region has 15 residues. Here the CDR3 DNA reads TGCGCCAGCAGCCTACAACTAGCGAAATACAATGAGCAGTTCTTC. Residues: CASSLQLAKYNEQFF.

The chain joins TRBV9 to TRBJ2-2; 9 nucleotides line up with TRBD1. Looked up from germline, CDR1 is SGDLS and CDR2 is YYNGEE. J lost 0 bases, V lost 2 bases, and 2 bases had no gene match. This CDR3 spans 16 amino acids. CDR3: CASSVTGGTNTGELFF. Written as DNA, the CDR3 is TGTGCCAGCAGCGTGACAGGGGGGACGAACACCGGGGAGCTGTTTTTT.

V is TRBV11-2 and J is TRBJ2-5; D is perhaps TRBD1 (6 bases). Trimming removed 1 base at V and 9 bases at J, with 12 bases between. This CDR3 spans 13 amino acids. CDR1 is SGHAT and CDR2 is FQNNGV in the germline V gene. The CDR3 protein is CASSLAAGAPQYF. The CDR3 DNA is TGTGCCAGCAGCTTAGCCGCAGGGGCCCCCCAGTACTTC.

The V call is TRBV7-2, the J call TRBJ2-3; D is uncertain. The germline V and J ends were trimmed by 8 bases and 4 bases, with 4 bases remaining between them. Germline CDR1 reads SGHTA; CDR2 reads FQGNSA. The CDR3 runs 10 residues. DNA of the CDR3: TGTGCCAGCGGTGCAGATACGCAGTATTTT. Its protein is CASGADTQYF.

The rearrangement links TRBV10-3 to TRBJ1-3, with a weak D call TRBD1 (5 bases). The V gene's germline CDR1 is ENHRY and CDR2 SYGVKD. There are 16 residues in the CDR3. V lost 0 bases and J 4 bases, leaving 13 bases between the germline ends. CDR3 protein: CAISESRGQTGNTIYF. CDR3 sequence (DNA): TGTGCCATCAGTGAGTCAAGGGGTCAGACGGGAAACACCATATATTTT.

The chain joins TRBV27 to TRBJ1-1; no clear D. Germline V gene lookup returns CDR1 MNHEY and CDR2 SMNVEV (reference sequence). V was clipped by 3 bases and J by 10 bases, with 15 bases between them. The CDR3 extends over 13 amino acids. CDR3 sequence: CASSFGLGSGAFF. DNA of the CDR3: TGTGCCAGCAGTTTCGGTTTGGGGTCCGGAGCTTTCTTT.

The rearrangement joins TRBV5-5 to TRBJ1-2; a weak D match, TRBD1 (5 bases). Per germline, CDR1 SGHKS and CDR2 YYEKEE (reference sequence). CDR3 size: 15 residues. Trimming removed 2 bases at V and 8 bases at J, with 19 bases between. CDR3 loop: CASSFGIPSGPGYTF. In DNA form, the CDR3 reads TGTGCCAGCAGCTTTGGCATCCCCTCGGGGCCCGGCTACACCTTC.

This rearrangement joins TRBV9 to TRBJ2-2, with D perhaps matching TRBD2 (5 bases). V lost 1 base and J 7 bases, leaving 17 bases between the germline ends. This CDR3 region has 16 residues. CDR1 and CDR2 (germline): SGDLS, YYNGEE. The CDR3 loop is CASSVTLASLVGELFF. The CDR3 coding sequence is TGTGCCAGCAGCGTAACCCTTGCTAGCTTGGTCGGGGAGCTGTTTTTT. The full variable domain, with the rest looked up from reference TRBV9 and TRBJ2-2, is DSGVTQTPKHLITATGQRVTLRCSPRSGDLSVYWYQQSLDQGLQFLIQYYNGEERAKGNILERFSAQQFPDLHSELNLSSLELGDSALYFCASSVTLASLVGELFFGEGSRLTVL.

With regard to this clone: Other nucleotide sequences in the sample specify the same CDR3. The chain combines TRBV19 with TRBJ2-7; 8 positions match TRBD1. CDR1 is LNHDA, CDR2 SQIVND, per germline (reference sequence). Trimming removed 6 bases from V and 6 bases from J; junction bases left unmatched: 4. The CDR3 contains 12 residues. The CDR3 sequence is CASSPGGIEQYF. DNA for the CDR3: TGTGCCAGTAGCCCAGGGGGCATCGAGCAGTACTTC.

The chain uses TRBV14 and TRBJ2-5, with unresolved D. Germline V lookup: CDR1 SGHDN, CDR2 FVKESK. The ends were cut back, 2 bases at V and 5 bases at J, with 9 bases in the middle. The CDR3 covers 13 residues. This CDR3 is CASSQRAVETQYF. The CDR3 bases are TGTGCCAGCAGCCAACGAGCCGTCGAGACCCAGTACTTC.